The rows below give T cell receptor beta chains drawn from one sample of a study of STAT3 mutations in large granular lymphocyte leukemia. Using immunoSEQ multiplex PCR, the repertoire was profiled, and TCRdb retains in-frame clones only, with some absent. The sample yields approximately 43,000 clones, roughly 81% seen once. Input material: PBMCs. The receptors here all came from a human donor with T large granular lymphocyte leukemia. Some clones in this sample may be carry-over from other donors' samples. The CDR3 runs from the conserved cysteine through the conserved F or W. A D gene is named only where the DNA matches it firmly. Where a row states a size, it is once, few, many or the class of an expanded clone; other rows omit it.

abundance	v_gene	d_gene	j_gene	len	CDR3nt	CDR3aa
NA	TRBV4-2	NA	TRBJ1-3	15	TGTGCCAGCAGCCAAGATCAGGGATTTGGAAACACCATATATTTT	CASSQDQGFGNTIYF
once	TRBV9	NA	TRBJ1-2	14	TGTGCCAGCAGCCCCGGCCAGAGGTTAGGTGGCTACACCTTC	CASSPGQRLGGYTF
few	TRBV6-1	NA	TRBJ1-5	14	TGTGCCAGCAGCGGCGGTTATAGCAATCAGCCCCAGCATTTT	CASSGGYSNQPQHF
NA	TRBV5-6	NA	TRBJ1-5	16	TGTGCCAGCAGCATCTGGACACCAAATAGCAATCAGCCCCAGCATTTT	CASSIWTPNSNQPQHF
NA	TRBV11-2	TRBD2	TRBJ2-1	14	TGTGCCAGCAGCACTAGCGGGGAATACAATGAGCAGTTCTTC	CASSTSGEYNEQFF
NA	TRBV5-5	NA	TRBJ2-1	16	TGTGCCAGCAGCTCCGCCCGGGGCTTCCTCTACAATGAGCAGTTCTTC	CASSSARGFLYNEQFF
NA	TRBV11-2	NA	TRBJ1-6	14	TGTGCCAGCAGCTTCGGAGGCAGCAATTCACCCCTCCACTTT	CASSFGGSNSPLHF
NA	TRBV5-1	NA	TRBJ2-3	15	TGCGCCAGCAGCTTGGAGGGACTTAGGGCGGATACGCAGTATTTT	CASSLEGLRADTQYF
NA	TRBV10-1	NA	TRBJ2-3	13	TGCGCCAGCAGTGAGTCGCAGGGGGATACGCAGTATTTT	CASSESQGDTQYF
NA	TRBV5-6	NA	TRBJ2-5	14	TGTGCCAGCAGCTTCTCCAGGGGGGGGGAGACCCAGTACTTC	CASSFSRGGETQYF
NA	TRBV4-1	NA	TRBJ1-5	15	TGCGCCAGCAGCCTTCAGGGGCCCATTGCGCAGCCCCAGCATTTT	CASSLQGPIAQPQHF
once	TRBV19	NA	TRBJ2-2	13	TGTGCCAGTAGCGCAGGGTTCACCGGGGAGCTGTTTTTT	CASSAGFTGELFF
NA	TRBV27	NA	TRBJ2-2	15	TGTGCCAGCAATCGTTTACAGGGGGGGACCGGGGAGCTGTTTTTT	CASNRLQGGTGELFF
NA	TRBV5-1	NA	TRBJ2-2	16	TGCGCCAGCAGCTTAGGTGCGGGACGGAACACCGGGGAGCTGTTTTTT	CASSLGAGRNTGELFF
NA	TRBV4-1	NA	TRBJ2-1	19	TGCGCCAGCAGCCAAGATCCGGCCCTGGGGGGATCCCCTTACAATGAGCAGTTCTTC	CASSQDPALGGSPYNEQFF
NA	TRBV11-2	NA	TRBJ1-1	17	TGTGCCAGCAGCTTTCAGGGCCTGGGGGGGAGGGATACTGAAGCTTTCTTT	CASSFQGLGGRDTEAFF
few	TRBV2	NA	TRBJ1-5	16	TGTGCCAGCAGTGAGTCATCCGGGAAGTCACATCAGCCCCAGCATTTT	CASSESSGKSHQPQHF
NA	TRBV14	NA	TRBJ2-3	16	TGTGCCAGCAGCCAGAGTAGGGGGGGATCCACAGATACGCAGTATTTT	CASSQSRGGSTDTQYF